These 28 T cell receptor beta chains were sequenced from one sample in a study of PD-1 blockade in classical Hodgkin lymphoma. The protocol was immunoSEQ multiplex PCR, while the TCRdb copy is restricted to in-frame clones and leaves out a portion. The sample holds approximately 70,000 clones, about 92% seen once. With no exception, relapse followed autologous stem cell transplantation in all patients, and brentuximab vedotin exposure varied. Sequenced here: peripheral blood mononuclear cells (PBMCs), sampled at baseline. Receptor source: a human donor with classical Hodgkin lymphoma.

The V gene is TRBV6-1, the J gene TRBJ2-7, with a weak D call TRBD1 (6 bases). V lost 8 bases, J lost 4 bases, and 12 bases lay in between. The CDR3 covers 12 residues. The germline CDR1 and CDR2 sequences are MNHNS and SASEGT. CDR3 in DNA: TGTGCCAGCTCACAGGGATGGTACGAGCAGTACTTC. This gives the protein CASSQGWYEQYF.

The genes are TRBV5-4 and TRBJ2-5; D is perhaps TRBD1 or TRBD2 (5 bases each). V was clipped by 3 bases and J by 3 bases, with 9 bases between them. The CDR3 runs to 13 residues. Germline CDR1 SGHNT, CDR2 YYREEE (reference sequence). The CDR3 nucleotides read TGTGCCAGCAGCTGGGGACGCGAAGAGACCCAGTACTTC. Protein product: CASSWGREETQYF.

This rearrangement joins TRBV19 to TRBJ1-4; TRBD1 might be the D (5 bases). The CDR3 totals 15 residues. Deletions cut 7 bases from V and 11 bases from J, with 23 bases between. Germline assignment: CDR1 LNHDA and CDR2 SQIVND (reference sequence). The CDR3 region has the DNA TGTGCCAGTACCCCCCCCTTGTCCTCGCGGGGGAAACTGTTTTTT. This gives the protein CASTPPLSSRGKLFF.

V usage is TRBV4-2 and J usage is TRBJ2-7; the D gene is possibly TRBD1 (6 bases). In germline, CDR1 is LGHNA, CDR2 YNFKEQ. This CDR3 spans 14 amino acids. Trimming took off 0 bases at V and 3 bases at J, with 9 bases between the two ends. CDR3 in amino acids: CASSQEGANYEQYF. In nucleotides, the CDR3 is TGTGCCAGCAGCCAAGAGGGGGCGAACTACGAGCAGTACTTC.

As to this clone: An end of the junction differs from the germline gene, which may be a read error. This chain connects TRBV5-4 to TRBJ2-7; 8 nucleotides agree with TRBD1. This CDR3 contains 15 residues. From germline, CDR1 is SGHNT and CDR2 YYREEE (reference sequence). CDR3 DNA sequence: TGTGCCAGCAGCGAGAGGACAGGGCCCTCCGACGAGCAGTACTTC. Its protein is CASSERTGPSDEQYF.

CDR3 in DNA: TGTGCCAGCAGCGTACAGCTCCCCCGCTACGAGCAGTACTTC. Residues: CASSVQLPRYEQYF. V is TRBV7-8 and J is TRBJ2-7; D gene ambiguous. Germline assignment: CDR1 SGHVS and CDR2 FQNEAQ. V was trimmed by 5 bases and J by 3 bases, leaving 14 bases between them. The CDR3 consists of 14 residues. The variable domain in full, with the rest retrieved from reference TRBV7-8 and TRBJ2-7, is GAGVSQSPRYKVAKRGQDVALRCDPISGHVSLFWYQQALGQGPEFLTYFQNEAQLDKSGLPSDRFFAERPEGSVSTLKIQRTQQEDSAVYLCASSVQLPRYEQYFGPGTRLTVT.

The V gene is TRBV11-2, the J gene TRBJ2-7; possible D gene TRBD1, 6 bases. Trimming removed 1 base from V and 4 bases from J, with 17 bases in between. The CDR3 sequence is 16 residues long. Germline assignment: CDR1 SGHAT and CDR2 FQNNGV. This CDR3 reads CASSLVGTQGTYEQYF. The CDR3 DNA reads TGTGCCAGCAGCTTAGTAGGGACCCAGGGGACATACGAGCAGTACTTC.

The chain uses TRBV18 and TRBJ2-1, with D uncertain. Trimming shortened V by 8 bases and J by 0 bases, and 11 bases separated the two germline ends. Germline CDR1 and CDR2: KGHSH and LQKENI. The CDR3 is 14 residues long. The chain's CDR3 is CASQNPSSYNEQFF. The CDR3 DNA reads as TGTGCCAGCCAAAACCCTAGCTCCTACAATGAGCAGTTCTTC.

The V gene is TRBV19, the J gene TRBJ2-7, with D perhaps matching TRBD1 or TRBD2 (5 bases each). Germline CDR1 is LNHDA and CDR2 is SQIVND (reference sequence). CDR3 size: 14 residues. V lost 3 bases and J 5 bases, leaving 14 bases between the germline ends. This CDR3 is CASSIHSGRNEQYF. The CDR3 nucleotides are TGTGCCAGTAGTATTCACTCGGGGCGAAACGAGCAGTACTTC.

The CDR3 is CASSSGLAGYQNTGELFF. The CDR3 nucleotides are TGTGCCAGCAGCTCGGGACTAGCGGGGTACCAAAACACCGGGGAGCTGTTTTTT. V is TRBV11-3 and J is TRBJ2-2; TRBD2 agrees at 13 bases. With V trimmed by 4 bases and J by 2 bases, 7 bases remained unmatched. Germline CDR1 reads SGHNT; CDR2 reads YENEEA. The CDR3 contains 18 residues.

The chain couples TRBV6-1 to TRBJ1-5; D is ambiguous. CDR3 length: 13 residues. With 4 bases removed from V and 7 bases from J, the gap between germline ends came to 11 bases. Germline V gene lookup returns CDR1 MNHNS and CDR2 SASEGT. The DNA for the CDR3 is TGTGCCAGCAGTGGTCCGGGTCACCAGCCCCAGCATTTT. This translates into CASSGPGHQPQHF.

V gene TRBV7-2 combines with J gene TRBJ1-5, with D tentatively TRBD1 (5 bases). Germline-derived CDR1 and CDR2 are SGHTA and FQGNSA. The CDR3 extends over 17 amino acids. V lost 1 base and J lost 7, with 20 bases in between. CDR3 sequence reads: CASSLVGGGMGVQPQHF. The DNA for the CDR3 is TGTGCCAGCAGCTTAGTCGGGGGAGGAATGGGGGTCCAGCCCCAGCATTTT.

This rearrangement joins TRBV13 to TRBJ2-5; TRBD2 matches at 11 bases. The CDR3 extends over 15 amino acids. Germline trimming cut 5 bases from V and 4 bases from J; bases unmatched to any gene: 6. Germline V gene data show CDR1 as PRHDT and CDR2 as FYEKMQ (reference sequence). The chain's CDR3 is CASSRLAGGRETQYF. CDR3 DNA sequence: TGTGCCAGCAGCCGATTAGCGGGGGGGCGAGAGACCCAGTACTTC.

This clone was counted a single time. The chain joins TRBV18 to TRBJ2-5, with TRBD1 as a possible D gene (5 bases). Germline CDR1 and CDR2: KGHSH and LQKENI. This CDR3 contains 15 residues. V lost 4 bases and J lost 2, with 14 bases in between. This chain's CDR3 is CASSLLLTVQETQYF. CDR3 nucleotide sequence: TGTGCCAGCTCACTCCTCCTGACAGTTCAAGAGACCCAGTACTTC.

In nucleotides, the CDR3 is TGTGCCAGCAGTGAAGGTGCCAATCAGCCCCAGCATTTT. Residues: CASSEGANQPQHF. The chain uses TRBV2 and TRBJ1-5; no clear D. The V gene's germline CDR1 is SNHLY and CDR2 FYNNEI. V lost 1 base to trimming and J lost 3 bases, with 4 bases between them. The CDR3 consists of 13 residues.

The chain uses TRBV7-8 and TRBJ2-7, with 10 bases fitting TRBD2. CDR3 length equals 15 residues. The J segment lost 2 bases and the V segment lost 5 bases, leaving 6 bases of the junction unmatched. Germline V gene sequence: CDR1 SGHVS, CDR2 FQNEAQ. The CDR3 DNA is TGTGCCAGCAGCGTAAGCGGGGGGGCGGCCTACGAGCAGTACTTC. Its protein product is CASSVSGGAAYEQYF.

V gene TRBV6-5 combines with J gene TRBJ1-1; 10 nucleotides align to TRBD1. The germline V gene has CDR1 MNHEY and CDR2 SVGAGI. Trimming removed 0 bases from V and 4 bases from J; junction bases left unmatched: 5. There are 16 residues in the CDR3. The CDR3 protein is CASSYSGQGLVTEAFF. CDR3 nucleotides: TGTGCCAGCAGTTACTCGGGACAGGGGTTAGTCACTGAAGCTTTCTTT.

The J gene is TRBJ1-1, the V gene TRBV9, with D perhaps matching TRBD1 (6 bases). The CDR3 totals 15 residues. Trimming cost V 3 bases and J 1 base, with 13 bases left between them. The germline V gene has CDR1 SGDLS and CDR2 YYNGEE. The CDR3 DNA is TGTGCCAGCAGCGAGGACCCCAGGGGGAACACTGAAGCTTTCTTT. Protein: CASSEDPRGNTEAFF.

CDR3 bases: TGTGCCAGCAGCGTGGAACCCACTGCACCCGGGGAGCTGTTTTTT. It translates to CASSVEPTAPGELFF. The V call is TRBV9, the J call TRBJ2-2, with D uncertain. From germline, CDR1 is SGDLS and CDR2 YYNGEE. V shed 2 bases and J shed 6 bases, with 14 bases lying between them. The CDR3 consists of 15 residues.

This clone has just one count. This chain connects TRBV28 to TRBJ2-3, with D possibly called TRBD1 or TRBD2 (5 bases each). V was shortened by 1 base and J by 0 bases, with 8 bases between the two germline ends. The V gene's germline CDR1 is MDHEN and CDR2 SYDVKM. This CDR3 region has 15 residues. The CDR3 DNA reads as TGTGCCAGCAGTTTATTGGGGGATAGCACAGATACGCAGTATTTT. Translating gives CASSLLGDSTDTQYF.

This chain connects TRBV4-3 to TRBJ2-7, with 11 bases that match TRBD1. V trimming: 3 bases; J trimming: 2 bases; junction bases outside the gene matches: 0. The V gene's germline CDR1 is LGHNA and CDR2 YSLEER. This CDR3 region has 14 residues. The CDR3 loop reads CASSQGQGAYEQYF. CDR3 in DNA: TGCGCCAGCAGCCAGGGACAGGGGGCCTACGAGCAGTACTTC.

Only one count was recorded for this clone. V gene TRBV11-2 combines with J gene TRBJ1-4; D is possibly TRBD1 (6 bases). The CDR3 consists of 12 residues. CDR1 and CDR2 (germline): SGHAT, FQNNGV. Deletions cut 2 bases from V and 13 bases from J, with 11 bases between. The CDR3 reads CASSLPDRRLFF. The CDR3 coding sequence is TGTGCCAGCAGCTTACCGGACAGAAGACTGTTTTTT.

The V and J genes are TRBV7-9 and TRBJ2-3; 9 bases are shared with TRBD1. This CDR3 is built from 14 residues. V dropped 5 bases and J dropped 4; count of bases not matched to a gene: 4. In germline, CDR1 is SEHNR, CDR2 FQNEAQ (reference sequence). The CDR3 nucleotides are TGTGCCAGCAGCGGGGACAGGGAGGCAGATACGCAGTATTTT. Translation gives CASSGDREADTQYF.

This clone has just a few counts. This chain connects TRBV19 to TRBJ2-7; D is unclear. CDR1 and CDR2 from the germline V gene are LNHDA and SQIVND (reference sequence). Trimming took 3 bases from V and 2 from J, leaving 11 bases between them. The CDR3 contains 14 residues. CDR3 nucleotides: TGTGCCAGTAGTATTGGTCACGCAGCCTACGAGCAGTACTTC. This gives the protein CASSIGHAAYEQYF.

The gene calls are TRBV6-5 and TRBJ2-7, with a weak D call TRBD1 (5 bases). The CDR3 consists of 14 residues. Between the trimmed V and J ends, which lost 2 bases and 5 bases, there was a span of 13 bases. The germline CDR1 and CDR2 sequences are MNHEY and SVGAGI. CDR3 sequence: CASSYGARFDEQYF. The CDR3 nucleotides read TGTGCCAGCAGTTACGGGGCTAGGTTCGACGAGCAGTACTTC.

V gene TRBV27 combines with J gene TRBJ2-2; the match to TRBD1 covers 7 bases. The CDR3 length is 14 residues. The J segment lost 1 base and the V segment lost 5 bases, leaving 1 base of the junction unmatched. Germline lookup yields CDR1 MNHEY and CDR2 SMNVEV (reference sequence). CDR3 sequence: CASSNRGNTGELFF. The CDR3 nucleotides are TGTGCCAGCAGTAACAGGGGGAACACCGGGGAGCTGTTTTTT.

The rearrangement uses TRBV4-1 and TRBJ2-5, with 12 bases lining up with TRBD2. The germline V gene has CDR1 MGHRA and CDR2 YSYEKL. The CDR3 has 16 residues. V dropped 0 bases and J dropped 5; count of bases not matched to a gene: 4. CDR3 nucleotide sequence: TGCGCCAGCAGCCAAGAGCCTAGCGGGGGGGTGGAGACCCAGTACTTC. This codes for CASSQEPSGGVETQYF.

The chain links TRBV6-6 to TRBJ1-1; D gene uncertain. Per germline, CDR1 MNHNY and CDR2 SVGAGI (reference sequence). Trimming cost V 2 bases and J 7 bases, with 8 bases left between them. The CDR3 consists of 12 residues. This CDR3 is CASSYVAGEAFF. The CDR3 region has the DNA TGTGCCAGCAGTTACGTGGCCGGTGAAGCTTTCTTT.